This TCR beta chain was sequenced for a study of T cells in Graves' hyperthyroidism and ophthalmopathy. Study as a whole: It was at initial diagnosis, before any treatment, that peripheral blood was collected.

The CDR3 is made up of 14 amino acids. Trimming took off 6 bases at V and 0 bases at J, with 9 bases between the two ends. CDR1 is MNHNS, CDR2 SASEGT, per germline. It was uncontrolled infection, other autoimmune disease, pregnancy or lactation that excluded patients. From more than 9 ml of fresh peripheral blood, PBMCs were isolated. What was amplified from RNA transcripts were TCR beta CDR3 regions. The HTBI primer set served for first-round RT-PCR of the TCR CDR3. TCRdb re-derived calls from the multiplex PCR reads in MiXCR, one entry per CDR3 protein. The table has 530,000 or so distinct CDR3 sequences, under 20% seen once. This clonotype turned up a few times. The antigen remains undetermined. Overall study results and limits: By a 13 V-J model, ophthalmopathy was set apart from stable hyperthyroidism.

The material sequenced was blood. The sequence came from a woman between 18 and 29 years old with Graves' ophthalmopathy. This sequence joins TRBV6-1 and TRBJ2-1; D possibly corresponds to TRBD1 (6 bases). CDR3 DNA: TGTGCCAGCAGGCAGGGGCACTCCTACAATGAGCAGTTCTTC. Translating it yields CASRQGHSYNEQFF.